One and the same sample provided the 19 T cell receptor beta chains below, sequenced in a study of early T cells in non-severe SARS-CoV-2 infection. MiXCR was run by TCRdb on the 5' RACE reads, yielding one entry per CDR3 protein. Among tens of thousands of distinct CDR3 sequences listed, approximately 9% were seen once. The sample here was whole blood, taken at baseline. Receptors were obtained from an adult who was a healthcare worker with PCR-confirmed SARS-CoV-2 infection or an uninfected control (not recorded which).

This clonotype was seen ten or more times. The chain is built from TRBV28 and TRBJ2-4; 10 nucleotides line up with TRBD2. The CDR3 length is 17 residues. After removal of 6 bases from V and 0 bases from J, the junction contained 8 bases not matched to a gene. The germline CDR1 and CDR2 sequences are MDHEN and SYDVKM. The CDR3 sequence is CASSPGLAELAKNIQYF. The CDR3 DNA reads TGTGCCAGCAGCCCAGGACTAGCGGAGCTAGCCAAAAACATTCAGTACTTC.

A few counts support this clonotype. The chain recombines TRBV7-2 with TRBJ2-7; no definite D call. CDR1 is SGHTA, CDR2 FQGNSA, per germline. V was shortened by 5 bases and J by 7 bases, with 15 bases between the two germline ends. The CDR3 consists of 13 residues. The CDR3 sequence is CASSTHLPGEQYF. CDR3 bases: TGTGCCAGCAGCACTCACTTGCCTGGGGAGCAGTACTTC.

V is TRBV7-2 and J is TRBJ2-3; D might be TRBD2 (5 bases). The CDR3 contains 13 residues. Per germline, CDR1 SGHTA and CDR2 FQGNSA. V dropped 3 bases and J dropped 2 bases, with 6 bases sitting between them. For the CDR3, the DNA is TGTGCCAGCAGCTTCGGGAACACAGATACGCAGTATTTT. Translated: CASSFGNTDTQYF.

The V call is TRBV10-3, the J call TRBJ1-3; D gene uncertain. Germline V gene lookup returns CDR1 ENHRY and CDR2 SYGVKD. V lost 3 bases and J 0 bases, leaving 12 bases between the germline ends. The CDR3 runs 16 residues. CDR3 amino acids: CAISESGVSSGNTIYF. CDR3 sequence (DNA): TGTGCCATCAGTGAATCTGGGGTGAGCTCTGGAAACACCATATATTTT.

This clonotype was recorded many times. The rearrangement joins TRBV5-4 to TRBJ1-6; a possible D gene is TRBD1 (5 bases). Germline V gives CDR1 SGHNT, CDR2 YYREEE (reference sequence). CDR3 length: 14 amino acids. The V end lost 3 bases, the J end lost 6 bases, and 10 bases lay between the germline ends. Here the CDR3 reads CASSWDGANSPLHF. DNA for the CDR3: TGTGCCAGCAGCTGGGACGGAGCTAATTCACCCCTCCACTTT.

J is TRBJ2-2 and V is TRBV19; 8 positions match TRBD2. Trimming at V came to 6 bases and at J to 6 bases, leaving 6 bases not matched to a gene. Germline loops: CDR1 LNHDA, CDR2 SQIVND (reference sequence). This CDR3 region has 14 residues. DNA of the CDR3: TGTGCCAGTAGATCACTAGCGGCTCCCGGGGAGCTGTTTTTT. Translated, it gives CASRSLAAPGELFF.

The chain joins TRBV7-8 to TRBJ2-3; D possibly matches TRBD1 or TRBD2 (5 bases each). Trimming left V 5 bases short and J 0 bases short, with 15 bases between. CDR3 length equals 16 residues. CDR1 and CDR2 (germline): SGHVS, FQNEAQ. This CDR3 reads CASSPGPSSSTDTQYF. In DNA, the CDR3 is TGTGCCAGCAGCCCGGGACCAAGCTCTAGCACAGATACGCAGTATTTT.

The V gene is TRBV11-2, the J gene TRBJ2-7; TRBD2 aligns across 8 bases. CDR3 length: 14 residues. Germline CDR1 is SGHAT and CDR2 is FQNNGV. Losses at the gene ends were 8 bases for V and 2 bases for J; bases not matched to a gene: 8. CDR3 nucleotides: TGTGCCAGCTCCGGGGGAGCGGGGGCCTACGAGCAGTACTTC. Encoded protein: CASSGGAGAYEQYF.

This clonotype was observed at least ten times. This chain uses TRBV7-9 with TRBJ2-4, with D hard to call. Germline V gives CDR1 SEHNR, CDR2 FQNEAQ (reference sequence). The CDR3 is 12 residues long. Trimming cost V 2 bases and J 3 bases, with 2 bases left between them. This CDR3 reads CASSLHKNIQYF. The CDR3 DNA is TGTGCCAGCAGCTTACACAAAAACATTCAGTACTTC.

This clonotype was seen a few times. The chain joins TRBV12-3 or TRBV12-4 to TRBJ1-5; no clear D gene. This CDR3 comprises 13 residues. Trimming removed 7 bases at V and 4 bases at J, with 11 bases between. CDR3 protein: CASIRGRNQPQHF. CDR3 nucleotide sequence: TGTGCCAGCATCCGCGGGCGGAATCAGCCCCAGCATTTT.

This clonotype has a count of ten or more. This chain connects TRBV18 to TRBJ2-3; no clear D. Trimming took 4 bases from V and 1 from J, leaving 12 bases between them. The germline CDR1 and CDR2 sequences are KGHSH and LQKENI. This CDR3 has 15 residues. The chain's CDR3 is CASSLWVPGTDTQYF. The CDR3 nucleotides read TGTGCCAGCTCACTATGGGTGCCGGGCACAGATACGCAGTATTTT.

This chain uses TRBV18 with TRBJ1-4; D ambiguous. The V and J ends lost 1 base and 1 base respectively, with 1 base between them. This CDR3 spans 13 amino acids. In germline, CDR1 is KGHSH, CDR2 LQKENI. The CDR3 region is CASSPQTNEKLFF. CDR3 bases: TGTGCCAGCTCACCACAAACTAATGAAAAACTGTTTTTT.

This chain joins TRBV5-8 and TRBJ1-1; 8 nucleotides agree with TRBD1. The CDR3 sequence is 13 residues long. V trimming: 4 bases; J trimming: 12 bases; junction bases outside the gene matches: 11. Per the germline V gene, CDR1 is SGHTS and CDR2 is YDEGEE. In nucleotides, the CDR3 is TGTGCCAGCAGCCCACCGGGACAGGTGAATTCTTTCTTT. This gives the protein CASSPPGQVNSFF. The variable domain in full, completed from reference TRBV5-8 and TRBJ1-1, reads EAGVTQSPTHLIKTRGQQATLRCSPISGHTSVYWYQQALGLGLQFLLWYDEGEERNRGNFPPRFSGRQFPNYSSELNVNALELEDSALYLCASSPPGQVNSFFGQGTRLTVV.

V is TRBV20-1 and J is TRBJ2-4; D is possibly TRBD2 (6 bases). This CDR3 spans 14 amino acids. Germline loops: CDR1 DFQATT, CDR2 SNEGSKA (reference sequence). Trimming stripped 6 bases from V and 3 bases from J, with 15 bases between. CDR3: CSAGGFRDKNIQYF. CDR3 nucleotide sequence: TGCAGTGCCGGGGGTTTTCGTGACAAAAACATTCAGTACTTC.

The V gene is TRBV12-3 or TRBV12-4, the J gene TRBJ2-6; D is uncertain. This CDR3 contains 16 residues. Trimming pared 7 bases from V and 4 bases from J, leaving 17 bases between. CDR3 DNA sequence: TGTGCCAGCAAGGCCACCCACGTCCCCGGGGCCAACGTCCTGACTTTC. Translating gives CASKATHVPGANVLTF.

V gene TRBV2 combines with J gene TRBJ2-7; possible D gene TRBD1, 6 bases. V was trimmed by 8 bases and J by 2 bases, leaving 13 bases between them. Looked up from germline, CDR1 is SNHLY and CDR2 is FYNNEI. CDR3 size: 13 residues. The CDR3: CASLDRFTYEQYF. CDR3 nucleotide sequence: TGTGCCAGCTTGGACAGATTCACCTACGAGCAGTACTTC.

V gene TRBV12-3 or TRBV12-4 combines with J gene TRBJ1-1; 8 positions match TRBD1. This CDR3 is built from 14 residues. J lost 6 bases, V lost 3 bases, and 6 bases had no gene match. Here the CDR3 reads CASSFTGGQPEAFF. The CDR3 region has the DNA TGTGCCAGCAGTTTTACAGGGGGGCAGCCTGAAGCTTTCTTT.

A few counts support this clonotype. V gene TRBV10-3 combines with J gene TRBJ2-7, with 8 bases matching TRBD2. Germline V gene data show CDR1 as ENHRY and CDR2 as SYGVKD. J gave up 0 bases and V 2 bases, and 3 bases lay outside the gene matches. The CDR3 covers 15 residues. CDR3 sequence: CAISEQSGSSYEQYF. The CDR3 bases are TGTGCCATCAGTGAGCAAAGCGGGAGCTCCTACGAGCAGTACTTC.

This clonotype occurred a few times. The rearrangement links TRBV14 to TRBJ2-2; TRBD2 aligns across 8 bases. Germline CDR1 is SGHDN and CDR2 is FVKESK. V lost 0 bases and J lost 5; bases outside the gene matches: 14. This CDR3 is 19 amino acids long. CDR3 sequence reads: CASSQDQGLVGEGTGELFF. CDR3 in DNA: TGTGCCAGCAGCCAAGATCAGGGACTAGTGGGAGAAGGAACCGGGGAGCTGTTTTTT. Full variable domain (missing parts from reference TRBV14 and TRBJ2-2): EAGVTQFPSHSVIEKGQTVTLRCDPISGHDNLYWYRRVMGKEIKFLLHFVKESKQDESGMPNNRFLAERTGGTYSTLKVQPAELEDSGVYFCASSQDQGLVGEGTGELFFGEGSRLTVL.